This T cell receptor (beta chain) derives from a study of blood T cell repertoires in COVID-19. As for the study in general: Acute and convalescent COVID-19 samples came from the United States, Italy and Spain.

Germline V gene lookup returns CDR1 MNHNY and CDR2 SVGAGI (reference sequence). The CDR3 contains 15 residues. Trimming cost V 4 bases and J 7 bases; bases outside gene matches: 11. In the original workflow: Reference gene primer amplification gave estimated nucleated cell counts. Here immunoSEQ multiplex PCR was the method, and the copy in TCRdb shows in-frame clones only, minus some. The V and J calls and clone size were taken over from that table, and D and trimming were inferred from the DNA. The data hold nearly 200,000 clones, with roughly 84% observed a single time. Enrolled through a virtual design, the participants were between roughly 18 and 90 years of age and came from roughly 22 US areas. All recovered Cohort 3 donors got two negative PCRs, got clearance, or saw symptom resolution.

J is TRBJ2-7 and V is TRBV6-6; 9 nucleotides match TRBD1. The source is a middle-aged man who had recovered from COVID-19. Material for sequencing was PBMCs or T cells enriched from blood (not recorded which). DNA for the CDR3: TGTGCCAGCAGTTCCTCCGGGACAGGGCGATGGGAGCAGTACTTC. Its translation: CASSSSGTGRWEQYF.